Below, one T cell receptor (beta chain) is given with its context. Trimming took off 0 bases at V and 4 bases at J, with 16 bases between the two ends. The CDR3 is 16 residues long. Germline V gene lookup returns CDR1 SGHRS and CDR2 YFSETQ. This entry is derived from a study of cytomegalovirus exposure and HLA in healthy donors. The study ran its PCR with 60 Vbeta and 13 Jbeta primers. The assay was immunoSEQ multiplex PCR, and TCRdb's table has in-frame clones only and misses some. Among approximately 150,000 clones listed, around 85% were seen once. Input material: PBMCs. The chain combines TRBV5-1 with TRBJ1-1, with D possibly being TRBD1 (5 bases). The TCR was taken from a male donor in good health and CMV-seronegative. The CDR3 is CASSLGWAGMGTEAFF. In DNA, the CDR3 is TGCGCCAGCAGCTTGGGGTGGGCAGGGATGGGCACTGAAGCTTTCTTT.